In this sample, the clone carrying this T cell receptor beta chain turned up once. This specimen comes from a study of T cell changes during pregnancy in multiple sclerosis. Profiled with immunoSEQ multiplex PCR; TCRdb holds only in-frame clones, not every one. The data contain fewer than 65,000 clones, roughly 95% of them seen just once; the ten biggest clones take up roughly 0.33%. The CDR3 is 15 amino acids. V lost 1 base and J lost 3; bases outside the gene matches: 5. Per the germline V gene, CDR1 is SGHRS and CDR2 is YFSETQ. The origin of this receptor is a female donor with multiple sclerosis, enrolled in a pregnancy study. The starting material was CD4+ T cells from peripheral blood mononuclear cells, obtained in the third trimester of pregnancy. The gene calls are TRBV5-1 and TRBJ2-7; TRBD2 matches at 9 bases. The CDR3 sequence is CASSLSGGLYYEQYF. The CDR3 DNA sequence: TGCGCCAGCAGCTTGAGCGGGGGGCTTTACTACGAGCAGTACTTC.